This TCR beta chain was captured in a study of siplizumab effects on memory and regulatory T cells (dated 2019 in TCRdb). With regard to the full study: The study examined how the anti-CD2 antibody siplizumab affects alloreactive T-cell subsets in allogeneic mixed lymphocyte reactions built from human PBMCs.

TCRbeta CDR3 sequencing was performed on sorted unstimulated T cells and on proliferating T cells recovered from mixed lymphocyte reactions. Fresh whole blood from over eight HLA-typed healthy donors served as the source for isolating PBMCs. To map where alloreactive clones came from, unstimulated CD4+ non-regulatory T cells were FACS-sorted. The CDR3 spans 13 residues, from the cysteine through the phenylalanine. CDR3 DNA only is kept here, 39 bases in frame from base 1. Relative to germline, V is 4 bases shorter and J is 8 bases shorter, with 11 bases between their ends. The germline V gene specifies MRHNA as CDR1 and SNTAGT as CDR2. A remark on this clone: This receptor's antigen is unknown. No base qualities exist here, and no much larger clone lies one base off it.

Overall results and qualifications from the work: Because sequences below about 10^-5 frequency were poorly captured, only a minor fraction of alloreactive clones could be mapped to unstimulated subsets. Unstimulated naive T cells appeared to be more diverse than memory T cells, and naive cells seemed to make a substantial contribution to the alloresponse. Among mappable alloreactive CD4+ clones, the Treg-derived fraction averaged approximately 66% with siplizumab versus 25% to 30% in control reactions. For roughly 80-97% of proliferating CD4+ or CD8+ clones, no naive or memory phenotype could be assigned. The cumulative frequency of alloreactive sequences that could be traced back to unstimulated CD4+ memory T cells was significantly reduced by siplizumab. No functional confirmation was obtained for the suppressive function of proliferating Tregs from siplizumab cultures.

Library preparation used the immunoSEQ multiplex PCR assay. About 10^5 TCR templates per sample were assayed by the deep sequencing platform. Genomic DNA extracted from sorted T cells was the material used for TCRbeta CDR3 sequencing. For the original study's pipeline: The R programming language was used for the clonal analysis of the TCRbeta CDR3 data. Unstimulated samples were compared with post-reaction CFSE-low samples to define alloreactive CD4+ and CD8+ clones. By matching sequences to the repertoires of sorted unstimulated Treg and non-Treg cells, each alloreactive CD4+ clone was assigned a regulatory or non-regulatory origin. Entries here come from immuneACCESS through TCRdb and include only in-frame sequences with V and J called. Some clones fail to appear in such tables; in the studies checked, an unresolved V gene covers under half of the shortfall, and the cause of the remainder is unknown. Clonal size and the V and J genes are those of that table, whereas D and trimming came from the DNA. For this sample there are tens of thousands of clones; about 94% appear just once. Around 0.31% of the sample is taken by the ten largest.

Sequenced: non-Treg CD4+ T cells sorted from blood. Explained via the paper, the cell subset or site label denotes: FACS-sorted unstimulated CD4+ non-regulatory T cells. This clonotype was obtained from a human donor in good health. Recombination connected TRBV6-4 to TRBJ1-4; the D gene cannot be resolved reliably. CDR3 reads: CASSAGEGEKLFF. The nucleotide sequence is given as TGTGCCAGCAGTGCCGGGGAGGGAGAAAAACTGTTTTTT.